Each of the 2 T cell receptor beta chains below was sequenced from the same sample in a study of cytomegalovirus exposure and HLA in healthy donors. The PCR made use of 60 Vbeta and 13 Jbeta primers. Using immunoSEQ multiplex PCR, the repertoire was profiled, and TCRdb retains in-frame clones only, with some absent. The table has some 200,000 clones, 82% seen once. Sequenced: PBMCs. These TCRs come from a woman in her thirties or forties in good health and CMV-seronegative.

The genes are TRBV5-6 and TRBJ2-7; maybe TRBD1 (5 bases). Trimming cost V 0 bases and J 4 bases, with 14 bases left between them. The V gene's germline CDR1 is SGHDT and CDR2 YYEEEE. This CDR3 has 15 residues. The chain's CDR3 is CASSLGGPQRYEQYF. The CDR3, as DNA: TGTGCCAGCAGCTTGGGGGGCCCTCAACGATACGAGCAGTACTTC. Variable domain in full (rest from reference TRBV5-6 and TRBJ2-7): DAGVTQSPTHLIKTRGQQVTLRCSPKSGHDTVSWYQQALGQGPQFIFQYYEEEERQRGNFPDRFSGHQFPNYSSELNVNALLLGDSALYLCASSLGGPQRYEQYFGPGTRLTVT.

The chain combines TRBV10-1 with TRBJ2-6; 10 bases line up with TRBD1. The CDR3 totals 17 residues. Germline CDR1 is WNHNN and CDR2 is SYGVQD (reference sequence). V lost 3 bases and J lost 1; bases outside the gene matches: 3. The CDR3 region is CASSDGDRGSGANVLTF. CDR3 nucleotides: TGCGCCAGCAGTGATGGGGACAGGGGATCTGGGGCCAACGTCCTGACTTTC.